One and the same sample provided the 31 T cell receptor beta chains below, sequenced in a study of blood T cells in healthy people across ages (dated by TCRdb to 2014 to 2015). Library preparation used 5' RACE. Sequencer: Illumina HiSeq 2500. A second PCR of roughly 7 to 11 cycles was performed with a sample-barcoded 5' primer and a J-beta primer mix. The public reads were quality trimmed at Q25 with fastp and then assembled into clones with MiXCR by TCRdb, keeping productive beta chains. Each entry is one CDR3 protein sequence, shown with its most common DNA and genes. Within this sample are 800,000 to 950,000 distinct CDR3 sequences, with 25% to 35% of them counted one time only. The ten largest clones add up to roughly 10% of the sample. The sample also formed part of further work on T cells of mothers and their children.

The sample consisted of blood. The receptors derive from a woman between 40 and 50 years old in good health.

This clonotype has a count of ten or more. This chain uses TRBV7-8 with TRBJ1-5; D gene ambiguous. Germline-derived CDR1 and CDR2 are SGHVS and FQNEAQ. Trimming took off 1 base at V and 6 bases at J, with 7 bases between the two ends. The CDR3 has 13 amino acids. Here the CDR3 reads CASSLVLSQPQHF. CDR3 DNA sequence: TGTGCCAGCAGCTTAGTTTTGTCTCAGCCCCAGCATTTT.

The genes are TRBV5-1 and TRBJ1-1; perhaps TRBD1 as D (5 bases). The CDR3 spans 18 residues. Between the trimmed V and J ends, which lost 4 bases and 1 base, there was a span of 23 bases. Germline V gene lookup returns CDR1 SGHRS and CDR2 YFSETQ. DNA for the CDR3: TGCGCCAGCAGCCCTCGAAGTAACGGGGCCGTAGGGAACACTGAAGCTTTCTTT. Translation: CASSPRSNGAVGNTEAFF.

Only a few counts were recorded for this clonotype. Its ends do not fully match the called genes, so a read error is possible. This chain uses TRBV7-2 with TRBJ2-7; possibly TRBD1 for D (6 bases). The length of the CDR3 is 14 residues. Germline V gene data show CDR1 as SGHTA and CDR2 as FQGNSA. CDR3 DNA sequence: TGTGCCGGCAGCTTATACTGGGACACCTACGAGCAGTACTTC. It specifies CAGSLYWDTYEQYF.

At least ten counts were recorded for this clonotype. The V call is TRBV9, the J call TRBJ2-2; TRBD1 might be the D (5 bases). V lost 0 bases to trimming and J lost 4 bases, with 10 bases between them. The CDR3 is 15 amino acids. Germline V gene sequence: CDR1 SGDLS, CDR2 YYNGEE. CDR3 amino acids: CASSVVAGITGELFF. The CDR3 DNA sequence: TGTGCCAGCAGCGTAGTGGCAGGGATCACCGGGGAGCTGTTTTTT.

The CDR3 reads CASSLFPTGGHEQYF. The CDR3 nucleotides are TGTGCCAGCAGTTTATTCCCAACAGGGGGCCACGAGCAGTACTTC. The rearrangement links TRBV28 to TRBJ2-7, with TRBD1 matching 9 bases. CDR1 is MDHEN and CDR2 is SYDVKM in the germline V gene. J was trimmed by 5 bases and V by 1 base; bases with no gene match: 6. The CDR3 runs 15 residues.

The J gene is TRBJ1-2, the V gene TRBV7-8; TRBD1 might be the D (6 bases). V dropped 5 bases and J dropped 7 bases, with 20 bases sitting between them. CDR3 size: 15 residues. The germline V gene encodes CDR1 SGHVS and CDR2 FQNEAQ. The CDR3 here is CASSLGQSTAPGYTF. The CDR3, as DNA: TGTGCCAGCAGCCTAGGACAGTCAACGGCCCCTGGCTACACCTTC. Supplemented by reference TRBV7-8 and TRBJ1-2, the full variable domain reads GAGVSQSPRYKVAKRGQDVALRCDPISGHVSLFWYQQALGQGPEFLTYFQNEAQLDKSGLPSDRFFAERPEGSVSTLKIQRTQQEDSAVYLCASSLGQSTAPGYTFGSGTRLTVV.

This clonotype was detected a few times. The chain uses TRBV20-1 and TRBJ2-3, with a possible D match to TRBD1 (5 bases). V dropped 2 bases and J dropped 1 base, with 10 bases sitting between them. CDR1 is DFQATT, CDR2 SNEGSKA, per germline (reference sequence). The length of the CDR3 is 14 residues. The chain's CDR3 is CSARRSTGTDTQYF. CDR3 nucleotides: TGCAGTGCTAGAAGATCGACAGGCACAGATACGCAGTATTTT.

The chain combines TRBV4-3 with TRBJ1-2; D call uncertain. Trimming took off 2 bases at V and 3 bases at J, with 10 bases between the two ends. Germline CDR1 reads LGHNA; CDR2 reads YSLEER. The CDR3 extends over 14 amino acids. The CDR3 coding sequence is TGCGCCAGCAGCCAATCGTGGCGGGACTATGGCTACACCTTC. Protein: CASSQSWRDYGYTF.

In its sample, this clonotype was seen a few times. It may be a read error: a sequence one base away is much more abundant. The CDR3 loop is CASSPTPSSYNEQYF. As DNA, the CDR3 is TGTGCCAGCAGCCCTACTCCGAGCTCCTACAATGAGCAGTACTTC. The chain couples TRBV3-1 to TRBJ2-1, with D unclear. The J call may be wrong; the DNA end is better matched by TRBJ2-7. The CDR3 length is 15 residues. CDR1 is LGHDT, CDR2 YNNKEL, per germline (reference sequence).

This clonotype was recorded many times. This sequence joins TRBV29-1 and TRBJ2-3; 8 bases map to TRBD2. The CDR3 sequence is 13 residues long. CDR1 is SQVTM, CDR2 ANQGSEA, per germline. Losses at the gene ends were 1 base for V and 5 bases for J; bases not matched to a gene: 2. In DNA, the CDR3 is TGCAGCGTTGAAGCGGGACTAGTAGATACGCAGTATTTT. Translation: CSVEAGLVDTQYF.

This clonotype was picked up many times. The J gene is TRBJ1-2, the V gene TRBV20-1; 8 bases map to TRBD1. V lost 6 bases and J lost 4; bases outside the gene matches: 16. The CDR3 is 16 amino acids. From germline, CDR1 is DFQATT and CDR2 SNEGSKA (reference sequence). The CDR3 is CSASPTGTGFGYGYTF. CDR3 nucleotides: TGCAGTGCCTCGCCGACCGGGACAGGCTTCGGCTATGGCTACACCTTC.

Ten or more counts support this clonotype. This CDR3 is CSAPGTGGYEQYF. The CDR3 DNA sequence: TGCAGTGCACCCGGGACAGGGGGATACGAGCAGTACTTC. The chain links TRBV20-1 to TRBJ2-7; TRBD1 agrees at 11 bases. The CDR3 runs 13 residues. CDR1 and CDR2 (germline): DFQATT, SNEGSKA (reference sequence). V was pared by 6 bases and J by 4 bases, with 5 bases of the junction left unmatched.

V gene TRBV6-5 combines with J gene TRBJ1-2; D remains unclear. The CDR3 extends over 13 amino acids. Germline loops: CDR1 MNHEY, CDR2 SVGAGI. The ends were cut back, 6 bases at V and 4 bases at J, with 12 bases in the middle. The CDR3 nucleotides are TGTGCCAGCAGGATGACTGATGTCTATGGCTACACCTTC. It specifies CASRMTDVYGYTF.

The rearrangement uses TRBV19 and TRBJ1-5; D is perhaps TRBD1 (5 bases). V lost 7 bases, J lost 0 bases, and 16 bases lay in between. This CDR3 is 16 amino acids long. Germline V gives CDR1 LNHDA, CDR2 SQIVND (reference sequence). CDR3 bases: TGTGCCAGTACCCCGGGCAGGGCGTATAGCAATCAGCCCCAGCATTTT. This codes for CASTPGRAYSNQPQHF.

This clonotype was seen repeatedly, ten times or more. CDR3: CASGANSGPITDTQYF. CDR3 nucleotides: TGCGCCAGCGGAGCAAATTCGGGACCCATCACAGATACGCAGTATTTT. The genes are TRBV5-1 and TRBJ2-3, with D perhaps TRBD1 or TRBD2 (5 bases each). Germline V gene data show CDR1 as SGHRS and CDR2 as YFSETQ. Trimming removed 7 bases from V and 2 bases from J, with 20 bases in between. There are 16 residues in the CDR3.

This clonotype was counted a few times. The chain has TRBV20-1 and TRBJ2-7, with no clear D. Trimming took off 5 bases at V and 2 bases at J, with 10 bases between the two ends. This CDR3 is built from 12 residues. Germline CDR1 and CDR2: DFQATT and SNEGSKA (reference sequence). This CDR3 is CSAPRDAYEQYF. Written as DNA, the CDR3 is TGCAGTGCTCCCCGAGATGCCTACGAGCAGTACTTC.

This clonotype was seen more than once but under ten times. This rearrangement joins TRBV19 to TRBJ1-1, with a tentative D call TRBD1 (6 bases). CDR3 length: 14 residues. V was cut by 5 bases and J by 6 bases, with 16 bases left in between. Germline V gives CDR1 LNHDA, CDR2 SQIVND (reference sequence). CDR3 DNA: TGTGCCAGTAGTCGGGCCCCACAGGGATCTGAAGCTTTCTTT. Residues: CASSRAPQGSEAFF.

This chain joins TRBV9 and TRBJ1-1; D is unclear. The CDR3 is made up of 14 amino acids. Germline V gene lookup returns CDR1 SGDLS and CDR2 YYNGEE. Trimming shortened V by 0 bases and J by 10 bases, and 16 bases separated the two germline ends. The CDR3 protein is CASSVDGGGPRAFF. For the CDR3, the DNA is TGTGCCAGCAGCGTAGACGGCGGCGGCCCACGAGCTTTCTTT.

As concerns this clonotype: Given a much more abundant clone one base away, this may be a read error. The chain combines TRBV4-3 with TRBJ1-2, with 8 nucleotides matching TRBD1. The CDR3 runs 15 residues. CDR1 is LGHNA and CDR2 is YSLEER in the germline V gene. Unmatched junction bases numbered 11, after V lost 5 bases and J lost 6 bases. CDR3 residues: CASSGQGGRFHGYTF. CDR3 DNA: TGCGCCAGCAGCGGACAGGGTGGGCGCTTCCATGGCTACACCTTC.

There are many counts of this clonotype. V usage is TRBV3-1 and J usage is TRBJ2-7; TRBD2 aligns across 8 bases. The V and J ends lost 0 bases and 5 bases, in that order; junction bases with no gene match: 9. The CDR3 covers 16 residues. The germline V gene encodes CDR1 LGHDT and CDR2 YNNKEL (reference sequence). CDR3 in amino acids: CASSQDLSGGGDEQYF. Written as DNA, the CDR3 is TGTGCCAGCAGCCAAGATCTCAGCGGGGGAGGCGACGAGCAGTACTTC.

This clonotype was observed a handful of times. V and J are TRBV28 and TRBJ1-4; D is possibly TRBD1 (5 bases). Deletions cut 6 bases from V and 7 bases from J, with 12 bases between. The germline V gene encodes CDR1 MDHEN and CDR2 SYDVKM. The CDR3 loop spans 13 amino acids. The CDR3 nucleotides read TGTGCCAGCAGACCGGGACCGGGTGAAAAACTGTTTTTT. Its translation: CASRPGPGEKLFF.

CDR3 amino acids: CASSDMPLGRGFSNTGELFF. The CDR3, as DNA: TGCGCCAGCAGTGATATGCCTTTGGGCAGGGGGTTCTCGAACACCGGGGAGCTGTTTTTT. The chain links TRBV4-1 to TRBJ2-2, with 7 bases identical to TRBD1. Trimming removed 6 bases from V and 0 bases from J; junction bases left unmatched: 19. Germline CDR1 reads MGHRA; CDR2 reads YSYEKL. The CDR3 consists of 20 residues.

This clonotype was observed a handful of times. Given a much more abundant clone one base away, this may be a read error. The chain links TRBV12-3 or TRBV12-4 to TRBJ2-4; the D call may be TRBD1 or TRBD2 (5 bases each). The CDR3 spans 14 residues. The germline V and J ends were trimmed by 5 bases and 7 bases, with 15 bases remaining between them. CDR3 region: CASSHGEGLNIQYF. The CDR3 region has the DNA TGTGCCAGCAGTCATGGAGAGGGGTTGAACATTCAGTACTTC.

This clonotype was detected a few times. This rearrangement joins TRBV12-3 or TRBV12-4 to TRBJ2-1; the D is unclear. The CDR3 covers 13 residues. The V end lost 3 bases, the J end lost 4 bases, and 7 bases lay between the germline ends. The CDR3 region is CASSFRPYNEQFF. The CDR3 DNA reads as TGTGCCAGCAGTTTTAGGCCTTACAATGAGCAGTTCTTC.

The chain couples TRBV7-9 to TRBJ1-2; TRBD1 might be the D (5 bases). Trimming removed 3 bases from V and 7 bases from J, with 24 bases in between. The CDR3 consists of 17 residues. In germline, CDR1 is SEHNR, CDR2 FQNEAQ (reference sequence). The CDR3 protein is CASSLEAITGRGGGYTF. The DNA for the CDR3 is TGTGCCAGCAGCTTGGAGGCCATCACTGGGAGGGGTGGTGGCTACACCTTC.

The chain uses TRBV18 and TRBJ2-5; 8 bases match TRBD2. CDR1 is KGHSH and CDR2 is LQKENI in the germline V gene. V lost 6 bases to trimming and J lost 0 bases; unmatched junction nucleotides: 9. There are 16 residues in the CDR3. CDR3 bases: TGTGCCAGCTCCCGAGGAGGTAGCGGGAACCAAGAGACCCAGTACTTC. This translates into CASSRGGSGNQETQYF.

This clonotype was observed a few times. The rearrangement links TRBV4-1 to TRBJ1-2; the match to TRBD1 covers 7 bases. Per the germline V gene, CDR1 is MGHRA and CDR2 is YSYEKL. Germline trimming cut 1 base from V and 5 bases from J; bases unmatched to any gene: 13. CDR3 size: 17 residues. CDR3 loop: CASSQVDLVYRGYGYTF. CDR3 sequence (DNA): TGCGCCAGCAGCCAAGTAGATCTAGTGTACAGGGGATATGGCTACACCTTC.

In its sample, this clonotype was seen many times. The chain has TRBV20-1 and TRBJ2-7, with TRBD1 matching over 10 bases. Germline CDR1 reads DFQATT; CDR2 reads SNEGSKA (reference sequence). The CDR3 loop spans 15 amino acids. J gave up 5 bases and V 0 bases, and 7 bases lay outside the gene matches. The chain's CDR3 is CSARDLTGGINEQYF. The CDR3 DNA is TGCAGTGCTAGAGATCTGACAGGGGGCATCAACGAGCAGTACTTC.

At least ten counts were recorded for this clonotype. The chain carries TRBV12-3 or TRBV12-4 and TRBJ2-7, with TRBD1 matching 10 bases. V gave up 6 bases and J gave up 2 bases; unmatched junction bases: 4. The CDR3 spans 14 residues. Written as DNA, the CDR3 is TGTGCCAGCAGGCTGACAGGGGGCCCCTACGAGCAGTACTTC. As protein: CASRLTGGPYEQYF.

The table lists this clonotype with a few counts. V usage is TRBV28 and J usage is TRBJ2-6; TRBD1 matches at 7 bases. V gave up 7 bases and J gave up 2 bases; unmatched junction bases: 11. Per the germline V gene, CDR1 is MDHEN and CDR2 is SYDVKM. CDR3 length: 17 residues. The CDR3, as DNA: TGTGCCAGCACCGCATCCTTTCAGGGGGCTGGGGCCAACGTCCTGACTTTC. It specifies CASTASFQGAGANVLTF.

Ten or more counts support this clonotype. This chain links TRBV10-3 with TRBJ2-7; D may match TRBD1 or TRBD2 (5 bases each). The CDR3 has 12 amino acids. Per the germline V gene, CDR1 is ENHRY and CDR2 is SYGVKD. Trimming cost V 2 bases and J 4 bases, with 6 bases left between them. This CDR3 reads CAISEEGYEQYF. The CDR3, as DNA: TGTGCCATCAGTGAGGAGGGGTACGAGCAGTACTTC.